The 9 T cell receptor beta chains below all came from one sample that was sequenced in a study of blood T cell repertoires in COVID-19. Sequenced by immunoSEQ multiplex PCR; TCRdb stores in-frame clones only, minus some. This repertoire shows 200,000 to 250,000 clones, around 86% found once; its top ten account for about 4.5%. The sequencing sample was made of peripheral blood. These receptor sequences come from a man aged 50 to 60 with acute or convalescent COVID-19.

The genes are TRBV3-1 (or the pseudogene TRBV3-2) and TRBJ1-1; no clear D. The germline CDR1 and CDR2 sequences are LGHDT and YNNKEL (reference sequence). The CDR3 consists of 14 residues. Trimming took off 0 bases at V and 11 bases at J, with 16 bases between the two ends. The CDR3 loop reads CASSQDSRRLGAFF. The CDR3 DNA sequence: TGTGCCAGCAGCCAAGATTCTCGAAGACTCGGGGCTTTCTTT.

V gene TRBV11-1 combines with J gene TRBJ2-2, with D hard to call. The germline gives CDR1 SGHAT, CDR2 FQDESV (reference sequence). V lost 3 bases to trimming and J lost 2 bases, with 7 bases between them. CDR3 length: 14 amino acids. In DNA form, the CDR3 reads TGTGCCAGCAGCTTCCGCAGAAACACCGGGGAGCTGTTTTTT. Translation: CASSFRRNTGELFF.

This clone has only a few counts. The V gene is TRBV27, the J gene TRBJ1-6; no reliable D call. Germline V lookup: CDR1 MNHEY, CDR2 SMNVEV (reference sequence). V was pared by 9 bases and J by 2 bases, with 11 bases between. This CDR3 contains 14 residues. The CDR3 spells CASRGEPYNSPLHF. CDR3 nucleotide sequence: TGTGCCAGTCGGGGAGAACCCTATAATTCACCCCTCCACTTT.

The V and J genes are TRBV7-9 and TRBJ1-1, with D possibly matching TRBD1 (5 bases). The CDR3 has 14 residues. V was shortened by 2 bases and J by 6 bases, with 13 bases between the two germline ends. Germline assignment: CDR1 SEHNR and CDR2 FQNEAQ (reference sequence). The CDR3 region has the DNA TGTGCCAGCAGCTTAACAGGCACCGGCGCTGAAGCTTTCTTT. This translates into CASSLTGTGAEAFF.

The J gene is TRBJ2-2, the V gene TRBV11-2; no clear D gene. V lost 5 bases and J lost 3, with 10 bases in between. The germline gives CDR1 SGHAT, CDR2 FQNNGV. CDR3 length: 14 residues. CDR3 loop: CASSPLRHTGELFF. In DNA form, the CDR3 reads TGTGCCAGCAGCCCCCTACGTCACACCGGGGAGCTGTTTTTT.

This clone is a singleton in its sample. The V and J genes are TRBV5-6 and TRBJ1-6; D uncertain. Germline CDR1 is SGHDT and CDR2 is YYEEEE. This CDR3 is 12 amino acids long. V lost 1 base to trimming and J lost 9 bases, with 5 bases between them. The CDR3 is CASSLTGSPLHF. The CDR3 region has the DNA TGTGCCAGCAGCTTGACGGGTTCACCCCTCCACTTT.

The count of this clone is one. This CDR3 reads CASSLRGLGGNTIYF. The CDR3, as DNA: TGTGCCAGCAGCTTAAGGGGGTTGGGTGGAAACACCATATATTTT. V is TRBV7-2 and J is TRBJ1-3; a possible D gene is TRBD1 (6 bases). V lost 2 bases and J lost 3, with 11 bases in between. CDR1 and CDR2 (germline): SGHTA, FQGNSA. CDR3 length equals 15 residues.

Written as DNA, the CDR3 is TGTGCCAGCATCTCGGGGGGCAATCAGCCCCAGCATTTT. This sequence encodes CASISGGNQPQHF. The chain links TRBV5-5 to TRBJ1-5; TRBD1 might be the D (5 bases). V was cut by 6 bases and J by 2 bases, with 9 bases left in between. CDR1 and CDR2 from the germline V gene are SGHKS and YYEKEE (reference sequence). CDR3 size: 13 residues.

In nucleotides, the CDR3 is TGTGCCAGCACCCCTGGGAGAAACAGGGGCGTCGAAAAACTGTTTTTT. It yields the protein CASTPGRNRGVEKLFF. This chain joins TRBV2 and TRBJ1-4; TRBD1 agrees at 7 bases. Losses at the gene ends were 7 bases for V and 8 bases for J; bases not matched to a gene: 16. From germline, CDR1 is SNHLY and CDR2 FYNNEI. The CDR3 length is 16 residues.